These 14 T cell receptor beta chains originate from one sample sequenced in a study of neurological immune-mediated disorders. TCRdb analysed the 5' RACE reads with MiXCR anew, one entry per CDR3 protein. The sample yields tens of thousands of distinct CDR3 sequences, just over 2.5% seen once. Sequencing used PBMCs. The receptor source for this set is a woman in her 30s with multiple sclerosis.

Many counts were recorded for this clonotype. This chain uses TRBV27 with TRBJ2-5, with 9 positions matching TRBD1. The CDR3 has 19 amino acids. CDR1 is MNHEY and CDR2 is SMNVEV in the germline V gene (reference sequence). V shed 6 bases and J 5 bases; nucleotides not matched to a gene: 22. Written as DNA, the CDR3 is TGTGCCAGCAGCCCCTTACAGGGGGCGCGACTAGTGTCGGGGGAGACCCAGTACTTC. It encodes CASSPLQGARLVSGETQYF.

In its sample, this clonotype was seen many times. The chain is built from TRBV6-2 or TRBV6-3 and TRBJ2-7; TRBD1 might be the D (6 bases). Germline CDR1 and CDR2: MNHEY and SVGEGT. The V end was cut by 4 bases, the J end by 0 bases, with 16 bases between. The CDR3 is made up of 16 amino acids. The CDR3 reads CASSLNRAPTSYEQYF. The CDR3 DNA sequence: TGTGCCAGCAGTTTAAACAGGGCACCTACCTCCTACGAGCAGTACTTC.

This clonotype was seen ten or more times. The J gene is TRBJ2-1, the V gene TRBV20-1; 10 nucleotides line up with TRBD2. The germline CDR1 and CDR2 sequences are DFQATT and SNEGSKA (reference sequence). The CDR3 length is 15 residues. V dropped 0 bases and J dropped 6; count of bases not matched to a gene: 5. Here the CDR3 reads CSARDVAGGLNEQFF. In DNA, the CDR3 is TGCAGTGCTAGAGATGTAGCGGGAGGCCTCAATGAGCAGTTCTTC.

This clonotype was found many times. The rearrangement joins TRBV7-9 to TRBJ2-7; 12 positions agree with TRBD2. V lost 5 bases to trimming and J lost 5 bases; unmatched junction nucleotides: 10. This CDR3 spans 16 amino acids. Germline lookup yields CDR1 SEHNR and CDR2 FQNEAQ (reference sequence). The CDR3 protein is CASSTTNSSGRDEQYF. The CDR3 region has the DNA TGTGCCAGCAGCACTACAAACTCTAGCGGGAGGGACGAGCAGTACTTC. Drawing the rest from reference TRBV7-9 and TRBJ2-7, the complete variable domain is DTGVSQNPRHKITKRGQNVTFRCDPISEHNRLYWYRQTLGQGPEFLTYFQNEAQLEKSRLLSDRFSAERPKGSFSTLEIQRTEQGDSAMYLCASSTTNSSGRDEQYFGPGTRLTVT.

This clonotype was counted at least ten times. V usage is TRBV18 and J usage is TRBJ2-3, with D unresolved. The germline V gene has CDR1 KGHSH and CDR2 LQKENI. Trimming cost V 6 bases and J 2 bases, with 15 bases left between them. This CDR3 comprises 15 residues. CDR3 sequence: CASSYQKGNTDTQYF. The CDR3 DNA reads as TGTGCCAGCTCCTACCAGAAAGGAAACACAGATACGCAGTATTTT.

This clonotype was counted ten times or more. The rearrangement uses TRBV12-3 or TRBV12-4 and TRBJ2-1, with D unclear. The V end was cut by 4 bases, the J end by 5 bases, with 3 bases between. This CDR3 is 11 amino acids long. CDR3 sequence (DNA): TGTGCCAGCAGTTCAGACAATGAGCAGTTCTTC. The encoded protein is CASSSDNEQFF.

This clonotype was seen ten or more times. The chain has TRBV20-1 and TRBJ2-5; the match to TRBD1 covers 7 bases. V was pared by 3 bases and J by 3 bases, with 4 bases of the junction left unmatched. CDR1 is DFQATT and CDR2 is SNEGSKA in the germline V gene (reference sequence). This CDR3 is built from 13 residues. The CDR3 nucleotides read TGCAGTGCTAGGGCCGGGACAGAAGAGACCCAGTACTTC. This translates into CSARAGTEETQYF.

The table lists this clonotype with many counts. This chain joins TRBV6-2 or TRBV6-3 and TRBJ1-5; tentative D call: TRBD1 (6 bases). The germline V gene has CDR1 MNHEY and CDR2 SVGEGT. This CDR3 contains 13 residues. V lost 8 bases and J 2 bases, leaving 10 bases between the germline ends. The CDR3, as DNA: TGTGCCAGCGGTCACAGGGGCAATCAGCCCCAGCATTTT. This codes for CASGHRGNQPQHF.

This clonotype was recorded many times. V and J are TRBV5-1 and TRBJ2-6; D is perhaps TRBD1 (6 bases). This CDR3 spans 16 amino acids. Germline CDR1 SGHRS, CDR2 YFSETQ. V lost 3 bases to trimming and J lost 0 bases, with 10 bases between them. The CDR3 DNA follows: TGCGCCAGCAGCTCAGGACAGACCTCTGGGGCCAACGTCCTGACTTTC. This encodes CASSSGQTSGANVLTF. Variable domain in full (rest from reference TRBV5-1 and TRBJ2-6): KAGVTQTPRYLIKTRGQQVTLSCSPISGHRSVSWYQQTPGQGLQFLFEYFSETQRNKGNFPGRFSGRQFSNSRSEMNVSTLELGDSALYLCASSSGQTSGANVLTFGAGSRLTVL.

This clonotype was observed at least ten times. The rearrangement uses TRBV12-3 or TRBV12-4 and TRBJ2-7; D possibly matches TRBD1 or TRBD2 (5 bases each). Trimming pared 3 bases from V and 3 bases from J, leaving 9 bases between. The length of the CDR3 is 13 residues. The CDR3 nucleotides read TGTGCCAGCAGTTTTGGGGACGGCTACGAGCAGTACTTC. Translating it yields CASSFGDGYEQYF.

Many counts were recorded for this clonotype. This CDR3 is CSVVVRGTEAFF. CDR3 coding DNA: TGCAGCGTTGTTGTAAGGGGCACTGAAGCTTTCTTT. The gene calls are TRBV29-1 and TRBJ1-1, with a weak D call TRBD1 (5 bases). Germline CDR1 and CDR2: SQVTM and ANQGSEA. This CDR3 has 12 amino acids. The germline V and J ends were trimmed by 4 bases and 4 bases, with 10 bases remaining between them. Variable domain in full (rest from reference TRBV29-1 and TRBJ1-1): SAVISQKPSRDICQRGTSLTIQCQVDSQVTMMFWYRQQPGQSLTLIATANQGSEATYESGFVIDKFPISRPNLTFSTLTVSNMSPEDSSIYLCSVVVRGTEAFFGQGTRLTVV.

This clonotype was picked up many times. The chain carries TRBV10-1 and TRBJ2-7; D might be TRBD2 (6 bases). The germline CDR1 and CDR2 sequences are WNHNN and SYGVQD (reference sequence). The CDR3 sequence is 14 residues long. Trimming stripped 10 bases from V and 3 bases from J, with 19 bases between. The chain's CDR3 is CAKTYRDWNYEQYF. The CDR3 DNA reads as TGCGCCAAAACTTATAGGGACTGGAACTACGAGCAGTACTTC.

This clonotype has ten or more counts. The chain links TRBV15 to TRBJ2-7; a weak D match, TRBD2 (5 bases). In germline, CDR1 is LNHNV, CDR2 YYDKDF (reference sequence). V dropped 0 bases and J dropped 3 bases, with 9 bases sitting between them. This CDR3 has 14 amino acids. The CDR3 here is CATSRDVAGYEQYF. CDR3 in DNA: TGTGCCACCAGCAGAGATGTGGCGGGCTACGAGCAGTACTTC.

This clonotype was counted at least ten times. The gene calls are TRBV7-8 and TRBJ2-1, with D perhaps matching TRBD2 (5 bases). Trimming took 1 base from V and 7 from J, leaving 20 bases between them. The CDR3 loop spans 17 amino acids. Germline CDR1 reads SGHVS; CDR2 reads FQNEAQ. The CDR3 DNA sequence: TGTGCCAGCAGCTTAGTCCAGACGGGATACACACCTAATGAGCAGTTCTTC. This codes for CASSLVQTGYTPNEQFF. The full variable domain, in which reference TRBV7-8 and TRBJ2-1 provide the parts outside the CDR3, is GAGVSQSPRYKVAKRGQDVALRCDPISGHVSLFWYQQALGQGPEFLTYFQNEAQLDKSGLPSDRFFAERPEGSVSTLKIQRTQQEDSAVYLCASSLVQTGYTPNEQFFGPGTRLTVL.